The entry that follows covers one T cell receptor (beta chain) sequence. The antigen remains unidentified. These data come from a study of cytomegalovirus exposure and HLA in healthy donors. Findings of the study overall: Later on, a genetic analysis was performed. It linked a missense variant in DCLRE1C with V- and J-gene trimming of TCR beta.

V was pared by 3 bases and J by 0 bases, with 12 bases between. Germline V gene sequence: CDR1 MNHEY, CDR2 SVGAGI. This CDR3 region has 16 residues. Use of 60 Vbeta and 13 Jbeta primers characterized the PCR. Original processing methods: In a later analysis, the count reached 74 million or so unique TCR beta chains, with 10 million to 11 million shared. Produced via immunoSEQ multiplex PCR; TCRdb's table is partial and in-frame only. D and trimming come from the DNA, and the V and J calls and clone size come from that table. The data show about 140,000 clones, approximately 82% seen once. V usage is TRBV6-5 and J usage is TRBJ1-3; D not certain. The receptor's source is a man younger than 35 in good health and CMV-seropositive. The source material was PBMCs. The CDR3 loop reads CASSYSEAISGNTIYF. The CDR3 bases are TGTGCCAGCAGTTATAGTGAGGCTATCTCTGGAAACACCATATATTTT.